This paragraph reports one T cell receptor beta chain. This clonotype appeared a few times. Its specific antigen is unknown. No much larger clonotype is one base removed from it; base qualities were not supplied. The germline V end is reduced by 6 bases and the J end by 5 bases; junction bases left unmatched: 7. The germline V gene sets CDR1 to SNHLY and CDR2 to FYNNEI. Counted from cysteine to phenylalanine, this CDR3 has 14 amino acids. Here the CDR3 DNA is all that survives: 42 bases in frame from base 1. From the second PCR step onward, the TCR alpha chain libraries and the TCR beta chain libraries were amplified separately. Donor CMV status was determined by IFNgamma production from CD4+ T cells after overnight stimulation of fresh PBMCs with CMV viral lysate. Miltenyi beads were used first to positively select CD4 T cells, and CD8 T cells were then positively selected from the CD4-negative fraction. After staining for CD3, CD4, CD8, CD45RA, CD27 and a live/dead dye, cells were sorted on a BD Aria II into four subsets based on CD45RA and CD27. A few healthy volunteers provided blood, and the blood of each volunteer was split into CD4 and CD8 T cells and then into four differentiation subsets. Approximately 120 ml of peripheral blood was collected from each donor, and PBMC were isolated by Ficoll-Paque PLUS density-gradient centrifugation. The sorted cells were lysed in RLT buffer, after which RNA was extracted using a Qiagen RNeasy kit and kept at -80 degrees C.

The library was prepared using UMI-ligation and nested PCR. To cover both TRBC1 and TRBC2, the beta constant-region primer consisted of an equimolar mix of two oligonucleotides. The ligated cDNA went through four rounds of PCR with nested alpha and beta constant-region primers together with the SP2 primer. A single-stranded oligonucleotide containing the SP2 primer and a 12-nucleotide UMI was joined to the 3' end of the cDNA by T4 RNA ligase 1. The ligation reaction was kept at 16 degrees C for about 19-25 hours. PCR2 was typically run as a SYBR Green qPCR and stopped at a predetermined threshold to prevent over-amplification. Every purification after the first one was done using Agencourt AMPure XP magnetic beads. Library amounts were measured by Qubit and library quality was assessed on a TapeStation, where the main peak was expected at around 650 bp. The pooled libraries were sequenced on an Illumina MiSeq using v2 2x251 paired-end kits, which usually yielded about 0.9-2.1 million reads per sample. Each sample's library went into the pool at about 4 nM, and roughly 4.5-7.5% PhiX was added to help with cluster recognition. On the authors' methods: FASTQ reads processed by Demultiplexor were assigned V and J genes by Decombinator through tag matching that tolerated a single base-pair mismatch. By using UMIs, Collapsinator corrected both sequencing errors and the frequency errors caused by PCR heterogeneity. TCRs were translated and CDR3s were extracted from the conserved cysteine to the FGXG phenylalanine by CDR3Translator, with non-productive sequences being flagged. Gini, Shannon entropy and inverse Simpson indices were computed after subsampling the repertoires to the same number of UMI-defined TCRs. Power-law fits to clonotype abundance distributions were performed by maximum likelihood within the linear range. When run on a single naive CD8 sample, MIGEC and the pipeline yielded similar UMI counts, similar unique TCR numbers and similar clonal distributions. Repertoires were searched for some 7,000 CMV-associated CDR3 sequences compiled from VDJdb and a published dataset. Clones were called with MiXCR by TCRdb after fastp trimmed the public reads at Q25, and only in-frame beta chains were retained. CDR3 protein sequences are deduplicated, and each keeps its most common genes and DNA. For this entry, the V and J calls and clone size follow TCRdb and not the study's own pipeline. The sample table shows around 110,000 distinct CDR3 sequences, and 30% to 45% are seen once. 0.75% to 1% of the sample belongs to the ten largest clones.

The sample belongs to a study of naive and memory T cell subsets (dated by TCRdb to 2015 to 2018). Background on the whole study: An open-source, UMI-based TCR alpha and beta sequencing pipeline was applied to sorted naive and memory peripheral blood T cell subsets. The functional CMV T cell responses agreed completely with IgG serology results. RNA was DNase-treated and reverse transcribed with TCR constant-region primers, mostly using SuperScript III. General findings and caveats noted by the study authors: The abundance of TCRs followed a power law with an exponent that differed between naive and memory subsets yet stayed consistent across the three individuals. The repertoire findings for the naive and memory subsets could not be validated against a ground truth because none was available. A clonotype was defined as a single alpha or beta chain sequence rather than as a paired alpha/beta receptor. In both CD4 and CD8 cells, the Gini index increased while Shannon and inverse Simpson diversity decreased from naive through CM, EM and EMRA. After error correction, only a single occurrence was seen for over 85% of naive TCR sequences, so much steeper abundance distributions were produced than in memory subsets. RNA-based TCR counts may be influenced by expression changes linked to T cell activation and differentiation.

Sequenced sample: central memory CD4+ T cells from blood. The meaning of the sample's cell subset or site label: central memory, CD45RA- CD27+. The chain couples TRBV2 to TRBJ2-7, with TRBD1 identical over 10 junction bases. The source of this sequence is a human donor in good health. The nucleotide sequence reads TGTGCCAGCAGCAAGGACAGGGGGATCGACGAGCAGTACTTC. Translated, this gives CASSKDRGIDEQYF.